The next 26 T cell receptor beta chains were all read from a single sample in a study of cytomegalovirus exposure and HLA in healthy donors (dated by TCRdb to 2016 to 2017). Library creation used the immunoSEQ multiplex PCR assay. For the multiplex PCR, a mixture combining 60 forward primers for TCR Vbeta segments and 13 reverse primers for TCR Jbeta segments was used. This is the immuneACCESS table as TCRdb keeps it, with only in-frame sequences that have V and J called. A part of the clones is gone; compared with another copy, unresolved V genes explain less than half, and the rest is unexplained. Across this sample there are 200,000 or so clones, with 82% seen only once. Roughly 0.1% of the sample is held by the ten biggest clonotypes. The sequencing sample was made of PBMCs. These receptors were obtained from a boy aged 2 to 10 in good health and CMV-seronegative.

The chain links TRBV5-4 to TRBJ1-2; D unclear. This CDR3 region has 13 residues. The germline V gene encodes CDR1 SGHNT and CDR2 YYREEE (reference sequence). Trimming stripped 3 bases from V and 2 bases from J, with 8 bases between. The CDR3 loop reads CASSYGENYGYTF. The CDR3 DNA reads TGTGCCAGCAGCTACGGGGAGAACTATGGCTACACCTTC.

The CDR3 DNA reads as TGTGCCAGCATCGGCGGAAACATTCAGTACTTC. It yields the protein CASIGGNIQYF. This chain uses TRBV27 with TRBJ2-4; D is unclear. Per the germline V gene, CDR1 is MNHEY and CDR2 is SMNVEV (reference sequence). This CDR3 has 11 residues. V was shortened by 7 bases and J by 6 bases, with 7 bases between the two germline ends.

V and J are TRBV11-2 and TRBJ2-7; TRBD2 matches at 10 bases. The trim removed 5 bases at V and 5 bases at J, leaving 15 bases unmatched. Looked up from germline, CDR1 is SGHAT and CDR2 is FQNNGV. The CDR3 is 17 residues long. CDR3 residues: CASSPPPRTSGANEQYF. The CDR3 region has the DNA TGTGCCAGCAGCCCCCCCCCACGTACTAGCGGGGCCAACGAGCAGTACTTC.

J is TRBJ2-7 and V is TRBV6-5, with D possibly being TRBD1 (5 bases). CDR1 and CDR2 from the germline V gene are MNHEY and SVGAGI. The CDR3 sequence is 13 residues long. Trimming took 2 bases from V and 3 from J, leaving 8 bases between them. The CDR3 DNA is TGTGCCAGCAGTTACACAGGTTACTACGAGCAGTACTTC. It translates to CASSYTGYYEQYF.

The chain joins TRBV29-1 to TRBJ2-2; D is possibly TRBD1 (6 bases). The germline CDR1 and CDR2 sequences are SQVTM and ANQGSEA. The V gene lost 4 bases and the J gene lost 0 bases, with 9 bases spanning the gap. The CDR3 is 14 amino acids. This CDR3 reads CSVAWTANTGELFF. The CDR3 coding sequence is TGCAGCGTTGCTTGGACAGCGAACACCGGGGAGCTGTTTTTT.

The chain uses TRBV7-2 and TRBJ2-1; 10 nucleotides match TRBD2. Losses at the gene ends were 5 bases for V and 0 bases for J; bases not matched to a gene: 13. CDR3 length equals 19 residues. Germline CDR1 is SGHTA and CDR2 is FQGNSA. Here the CDR3 DNA reads TGTGCCAGCAGCCCCCATAGCGGGGGGCCCTCGAGCTCCTACAATGAGCAGTTCTTC. It is translated as CASSPHSGGPSSSYNEQFF.

Written as DNA, the CDR3 is TGTGCCAGCAATCAGGGGGCCCCCTATGGCTACACCTTC. This gives the protein CASNQGAPYGYTF. J is TRBJ1-2 and V is TRBV2; 8 bases agree with TRBD1. Germline assignment: CDR1 SNHLY and CDR2 FYNNEI. This CDR3 spans 13 amino acids. V was clipped by 7 bases and J by 4 bases; unmatched bases: 5.

This clone came up once. This chain links TRBV4-2 with TRBJ1-2, with D unresolved. V lost 0 bases and J lost 0, with 8 bases in between. This CDR3 is built from 15 residues. The germline CDR1 and CDR2 sequences are LGHNA and YNFKEQ. CDR3 DNA sequence: TGTGCCAGCAGCCAAGACAGGCGAGCTAACTATGGCTACACCTTC. It specifies CASSQDRRANYGYTF.

V is TRBV7-9 and J is TRBJ2-1; no reliable D call. CDR1 SEHNR and CDR2 FQNEAQ come from the germline V gene (reference sequence). The CDR3 is 14 residues long. V was pared by 1 base and J by 7 bases, with 11 bases between. This CDR3 reads CASSLVWAVNEQFF. The DNA of the CDR3 is TGTGCCAGCAGCTTAGTCTGGGCCGTAAATGAGCAGTTCTTC. Full variable domain (missing parts from reference TRBV7-9 and TRBJ2-1): DTGVSQNPRHKITKRGQNVTFRCDPISEHNRLYWYRQTLGQGPEFLTYFQNEAQLEKSRLLSDRFSAERPKGSFSTLEIQRTEQGDSAMYLCASSLVWAVNEQFFGPGTRLTVL.

The rearrangement links TRBV19 to TRBJ2-3, with D hard to call. CDR3 size: 13 residues. The germline V gene encodes CDR1 LNHDA and CDR2 SQIVND (reference sequence). V shed 3 bases and J shed 1 base, with 5 bases lying between them. CDR3 loop: CASSIQGTDTQYF. CDR3 nucleotide sequence: TGTGCCAGTAGTATCCAGGGCACAGATACGCAGTATTTT.

The chain uses TRBV6-9 and TRBJ2-3, with TRBD2 identical over 13 bases. From germline, CDR1 is MNHGY and CDR2 SVAAGI. The ends lost 7 bases at V and 1 base at J; junction bases unmatched: 11. The CDR3 sequence is 18 residues long. The CDR3, as DNA: TGTGCCAGCACGGGACTAGCGGGGCGATCAACTGGCACAGATACGCAGTATTTT. Protein: CASTGLAGRSTGTDTQYF.

The chain uses TRBV7-2 and TRBJ1-5; 8 bases fit TRBD1. The length of the CDR3 is 14 residues. The V and J ends lost 5 bases and 2 bases, in that order; junction bases with no gene match: 2. Germline loops: CDR1 SGHTA, CDR2 FQGNSA. The CDR3 sequence: CASSAQGGNQPQHF. For the CDR3, the DNA is TGTGCCAGCAGCGCACAGGGGGGCAATCAGCCCCAGCATTTT.

This clone was recorded a few times. The CDR3 loop is CASSQVYGGYEQYF. CDR3 nucleotide sequence: TGTGCCAGCAGCCAAGTATACGGGGGTTACGAGCAGTACTTC. The chain employs TRBV14 and TRBJ2-7; D possibly corresponds to TRBD2 (6 bases). CDR3 size: 14 residues. With 1 base removed from V and 4 bases from J, the gap between germline ends came to 11 bases. Per the germline V gene, CDR1 is SGHDN and CDR2 is FVKESK.

This clone was detected only a few times. The chain links TRBV27 to TRBJ1-2; 8 nucleotides agree with TRBD1. Per the germline V gene, CDR1 is MNHEY and CDR2 is SMNVEV (reference sequence). The V gene end was trimmed by 5 bases and the J gene end by 7 bases; junction bases not matched to a gene: 12. The length of the CDR3 is 15 residues. The CDR3 region is CASSPIQTGVGGYTF. CDR3 coding DNA: TGTGCCAGCAGTCCGATTCAGACAGGGGTTGGTGGCTACACCTTC.

There are a few counts of this clone. The V call is TRBV27, the J call TRBJ2-2, with D perhaps matching TRBD2 (6 bases). Trimming took 4 bases from V and 4 from J, leaving 10 bases between them. The V gene's germline CDR1 is MNHEY and CDR2 SMNVEV (reference sequence). The CDR3 loop spans 14 amino acids. The CDR3 loop is CASSSGTSTGELFF. DNA of the CDR3: TGTGCCAGCAGTTCCGGGACTTCCACCGGGGAGCTGTTTTTT.

The chain is built from TRBV29-1 and TRBJ1-1; no clear D gene. V lost 4 bases to trimming and J lost 2 bases, with 5 bases between them. The CDR3 is 11 amino acids. The germline CDR1 and CDR2 sequences are SQVTM and ANQGSEA. This CDR3 reads CSVATNTEAFF. CDR3 DNA sequence: TGCAGCGTTGCGACTAACACTGAAGCTTTCTTT.

This clone has just a few counts. The chain combines TRBV7-9 with TRBJ1-4; 10 bases line up with TRBD1. Unmatched junction bases numbered 5, after V lost 8 bases and J lost 8 bases. The CDR3 runs 13 residues. Germline CDR1 reads SEHNR; CDR2 reads FQNEAQ (reference sequence). CDR3 region: CASQRTGGEKLFF. In nucleotides, the CDR3 is TGTGCCAGCCAACGGACAGGGGGAGAAAAACTGTTTTTT.

The chain combines TRBV2 with TRBJ2-2, with D possibly TRBD2 on 6 matching bases. V was pared by 7 bases and J by 6 bases, with 12 bases between. Germline V gives CDR1 SNHLY, CDR2 FYNNEI. The CDR3 runs 13 residues. The CDR3 sequence: CASTVVAAGELFF. In DNA form, the CDR3 reads TGTGCCAGCACGGTCGTAGCGGCCGGGGAGCTGTTTTTT. The full variable domain, completed using reference TRBV2 and TRBJ2-2, is EPEVTQTPSHQVTQMGQEVILRCVPISNHLYFYWYRQILGQKVEFLVSFYNNEISEKSEIFDDQFSVERPDGSNFTLKIRSTKLEDSAMYFCASTVVAAGELFFGEGSRLTVL.

The rearrangement links TRBV6-5 to TRBJ2-1; 7 bases fit TRBD1. The CDR3 length is 14 residues. Losses at the gene ends were 2 bases for V and 4 bases for J; bases not matched to a gene: 2. Germline CDR1 reads MNHEY; CDR2 reads SVGAGI. The CDR3 region is CASSYRQGYNEQFF. CDR3 nucleotide sequence: TGTGCCAGCAGTTACCGACAGGGTTACAATGAGCAGTTCTTC.

As for this clone: Other DNA variants within this sample encode the same CDR3. The chain couples TRBV9 to TRBJ2-5; 7 nucleotides line up with TRBD2. CDR1 is SGDLS, CDR2 YYNGEE, per germline. The junction had 1 base not matched to a gene; V was cut back by 7 bases and J by 4 bases. The CDR3 loop spans 11 amino acids. The CDR3 loop is CASGGGETQYF. The CDR3 coding sequence is TGTGCCAGCGGGGGGGGAGAGACCCAGTACTTC.

The J gene is TRBJ1-4, the V gene TRBV2; 7 bases match TRBD1. The J segment lost 8 bases and the V segment lost 6 bases, leaving 12 bases of the junction unmatched. The CDR3 has 15 amino acids. The germline gives CDR1 SNHLY, CDR2 FYNNEI. The CDR3 loop is CASRRLGGFDEKLFF. In DNA, the CDR3 is TGTGCCAGCAGACGTCTAGGGGGCTTCGACGAAAAACTGTTTTTT.

This sequence joins TRBV5-1 and TRBJ2-5; D is possibly TRBD1 (5 bases). V was cut by 0 bases and J by 1 base, with 7 bases left in between. The CDR3 runs to 14 residues. Germline values: CDR1 SGHRS, CDR2 YFSETQ. CDR3 amino acids: CASSLGQLQETQYF. DNA of the CDR3: TGCGCCAGCAGCTTGGGACAGCTCCAAGAGACCCAGTACTTC.

The V gene is TRBV11-2, the J gene TRBJ1-2; a possible D gene is TRBD1 (5 bases). With 5 bases removed from V and 2 bases from J, the gap between germline ends came to 21 bases. Looked up from germline, CDR1 is SGHAT and CDR2 is FQNNGV. This CDR3 has 17 residues. The CDR3 nucleotides read TGTGCCAGCAGCCTCCCGGCGGCGGGGGAGGGAAACTATGGCTACACCTTC. This encodes CASSLPAAGEGNYGYTF. The full variable domain, its missing parts supplied by reference TRBV11-2 and TRBJ1-2, is EAGVAQSPRYKIIEKRQSVAFWCNPISGHATLYWYQQILGQGPKLLIQFQNNGVVDDSQLPKDRFSAERLKGVDSTLKIQPAKLEDSAVYLCASSLPAAGEGNYGYTFGSGTRLTVV.

A single count supports this clone. The CDR3 DNA reads TGTGCCAGCAGCGTACAGGGAGGTAGCACCGGGGAGCTGTTTTTT. Protein sequence: CASSVQGGSTGELFF. The chain combines TRBV9 with TRBJ2-2; D perhaps matches TRBD2 (6 bases). CDR3 size: 15 residues. Germline assignment: CDR1 SGDLS and CDR2 YYNGEE. V lost 1 base and J 4 bases, leaving 11 bases between the germline ends.

The chain recombines TRBV4-3 with TRBJ2-1; 8 nucleotides match TRBD2. The CDR3 is 15 residues long. Germline CDR1 and CDR2: LGHNA and YSLEER. Unmatched junction bases numbered 2, after V lost 0 bases and J lost 4 bases. The CDR3 loop reads CASSQEPGGYNEQFF. The CDR3 nucleotides are TGCGCCAGCAGCCAAGAACCGGGGGGGTACAATGAGCAGTTCTTC.

This clone was observed a single time. V usage is TRBV9 and J usage is TRBJ2-7, with TRBD1 identical over 10 bases. The CDR3 extends over 15 amino acids. J lost 2 bases, V lost 8 bases, and 10 bases had no gene match. Germline V gene lookup returns CDR1 SGDLS and CDR2 YYNGEE. This chain's CDR3 is CASSTGTGVPYEQYF. As DNA, the CDR3 is TGTGCCAGTAGCACCGGGACAGGGGTCCCCTACGAGCAGTACTTC.